The 20 T cell receptor beta chains presented below share a single source sample, sequenced in a study of beta chain features in type 1 diabetes. Regarding the study as a whole: Moderate yet significant TCRB CDR3 shortening was seen in Type 1 diabetes patients in all four CD4+ subsets.

Every isolated RNA sample was fully reverse transcribed, so sequencing captured expressed TCRB transcripts. Using immunoSEQ multiplex PCR, the repertoire was profiled, and TCRdb retains in-frame clones only, with some absent. The sample has 160,000 or so clones, 6.5% to 8.5% seen once. Which antigens these TCRs recognize remains unknown. Sequencing used central memory CD4+ T cells from blood. The receptors originated from a woman between 18 and 29 years old with type 1 diabetes.

The rearrangement joins TRBV30 to TRBJ2-1, with 8 bases that match TRBD2. The CDR3 is 14 amino acids. The V segment lost 0 bases and the J segment 10 bases; nucleotides outside the gene matches: 8. CDR1 is GTSNPN and CDR2 is SVGIG in the germline V gene (reference sequence). The CDR3 DNA sequence: TGTGCCTGGAGTGTAGGACGGGAGGGCCAGGAGCAGTTCTTC. It is translated as CAWSVGREGQEQFF.

There are a few counts of this clone. This rearrangement joins TRBV7-8 to TRBJ2-1; 8 nucleotides line up with TRBD2. The CDR3 is made up of 16 amino acids. V gave up 5 bases and J gave up 5 bases; unmatched junction bases: 11. Germline CDR1 SGHVS, CDR2 FQNEAQ. As DNA, the CDR3 is TGTGCCAGCAGCCCGGCCTGGACTAGCAGCCACAATGAGCAGTTCTTC. Amino acids: CASSPAWTSSHNEQFF.

The table lists this clone with a few counts. The chain recombines TRBV11-2 with TRBJ2-1; TRBD2 matches 10 bases. Per germline, CDR1 SGHAT and CDR2 FQNNGV. V lost 6 bases and J lost 3; bases outside the gene matches: 8. There are 16 residues in the CDR3. CDR3 loop: CASRRSGRVSYNEQFF. The CDR3 DNA reads TGTGCCAGCAGACGCAGCGGGAGGGTTAGCTACAATGAGCAGTTCTTC.

On this clone: Additional DNA sequences in this sample encode the identical CDR3. DNA of the CDR3: TGCGCCAGCAGCTCCCAGGGGGACTATGGCTACACCTTC. Residues: CASSSQGDYGYTF. This chain uses TRBV5-1 with TRBJ1-2; 7 bases map to TRBD1. This CDR3 contains 13 residues. Germline V gives CDR1 SGHRS, CDR2 YFSETQ. V was clipped by 3 bases and J by 3 bases; unmatched bases: 2. Full variable domain (rest looked up from reference TRBV5-1 and TRBJ1-2): KAGVTQTPRYLIKTRGQQVTLSCSPISGHRSVSWYQQTPGQGLQFLFEYFSETQRNKGNFPGRFSGRQFSNSRSEMNVSTLELGDSALYLCASSSQGDYGYTFGSGTRLTVV.

The chain uses TRBV7-2 and TRBJ2-1; TRBD1 matches 10 bases. The CDR3 is 15 residues long. Germline CDR1 reads SGHTA; CDR2 reads FQGNSA. V was pared by 0 bases and J by 9 bases, with 5 bases of the junction left unmatched. CDR3 sequence (DNA): TGTGCCAGCAGCTTAGCCGGGACAGGGGTGGTTGAGCAGTTCTTC. Translated, it gives CASSLAGTGVVEQFF.

There are a few counts of this clone. The chain is built from TRBV5-4 and TRBJ1-3; TRBD1 agrees at 9 bases. CDR3 length equals 17 residues. Germline loops: CDR1 SGHNT, CDR2 YYREEE (reference sequence). With 1 base clipped from V and 2 bases from J, the junction kept 7 bases outside the gene matches. The CDR3 DNA reads TGTGCCAGCAGCTTGATGACGACAGGGGGAACTGGAAACACCATATATTTT. This gives the protein CASSLMTTGGTGNTIYF. Full variable domain (rest looked up from reference TRBV5-4 and TRBJ1-3): ETGVTQSPTHLIKTRGQQVTLRCSSQSGHNTVSWYQQALGQGPQFIFQYYREEENGRGNFPPRFSGLQFPNYSSELNVNALELDDSALYLCASSLMTTGGTGNTIYFGEGSWLTVV.

The chain links TRBV13 to TRBJ1-5, with D possibly TRBD1 on 6 matching bases. Germline values: CDR1 PRHDT, CDR2 FYEKMQ (reference sequence). This CDR3 comprises 15 residues. V gave up 6 bases and J gave up 3 bases, with 15 bases separating them. In nucleotides, the CDR3 is TGTGCCAGCAGTGGACAGACTAATTACAATCAGCCCCAGCATTTT. It yields the protein CASSGQTNYNQPQHF.

A word on this clone: Additional DNA sequences in this sample encode the identical CDR3. This chain connects TRBV18 to TRBJ1-1; a weak D match, TRBD1 (5 bases). The germline V gene has CDR1 KGHSH and CDR2 LQKENI. This CDR3 has 13 residues. V was trimmed by 6 bases and J by 2 bases, leaving 10 bases between them. This CDR3 is CASSRDSNTEAFF. The CDR3 coding sequence is TGTGCCAGCTCTCGCGACAGCAACACTGAAGCTTTCTTT.

This chain connects TRBV7-9 to TRBJ2-5; TRBD2 matches 13 bases. The trim removed 5 bases at V and 5 bases at J, leaving 5 bases unmatched. CDR1 is SEHNR and CDR2 is FQNEAQ in the germline V gene (reference sequence). This CDR3 has 15 amino acids. The CDR3 reads CASSALAGGRETQYF. The CDR3 nucleotides are TGTGCCAGCAGCGCACTAGCGGGGGGGCGTGAGACCCAGTACTTC.

The chain carries TRBV9 and TRBJ1-2; 7 nucleotides line up with TRBD1. CDR3 length: 14 amino acids. The germline gives CDR1 SGDLS, CDR2 YYNGEE. The ends lost 5 bases at V and 5 bases at J; junction bases unmatched: 9. CDR3 amino acids: CASSPGQELYGYTF. CDR3 DNA sequence: TGTGCCAGCAGTCCCGGACAGGAGCTATATGGCTACACCTTC. Variable domain in full (rest from reference TRBV9 and TRBJ1-2): DSGVTQTPKHLITATGQRVTLRCSPRSGDLSVYWYQQSLDQGLQFLIQYYNGEERAKGNILERFSAQQFPDLHSELNLSSLELGDSALYFCASSPGQELYGYTFGSGTRLTVV.

This clone was seen a handful of times. The V gene is TRBV9, the J gene TRBJ1-5, with 7 bases lining up with TRBD1. The germline V gene has CDR1 SGDLS and CDR2 YYNGEE. CDR3 size: 15 residues. Germline trimming cut 4 bases from V and 4 bases from J; bases unmatched to any gene: 8. CDR3 in amino acids: CASSPTGAPNQPQHF. The CDR3 nucleotides are TGTGCCAGCAGCCCAACAGGGGCCCCTAATCAGCCCCAGCATTTT.

The V call is TRBV25-1, the J call TRBJ2-7; maybe TRBD2 (5 bases). Trimming left V 8 bases short and J 2 bases short, with 10 bases between. Germline CDR1 MGHDK, CDR2 SYGVNS. The CDR3 has 12 residues. The CDR3 region is CASGGLAYEQYF. In DNA, the CDR3 is TGTGCCAGCGGAGGCTTGGCCTACGAGCAGTACTTC.

This clone appeared many times. The rearrangement uses TRBV5-5 and TRBJ2-3; tentatively, D is TRBD2 (5 bases). V was pared by 2 bases and J by 4 bases, with 11 bases between. Germline V lookup: CDR1 SGHKS, CDR2 YYEKEE (reference sequence). This CDR3 region has 14 residues. The CDR3 region is CASSFPSSADTQYF. CDR3 DNA sequence: TGTGCCAGCAGCTTCCCTAGCTCGGCAGATACGCAGTATTTT.

This clone was detected only a few times. CDR3 sequence: CASSHALANEQYF. The CDR3 DNA reads as TGTGCCAGCAGCCATGCCCTAGCCAACGAGCAGTACTTC. The chain uses TRBV2 and TRBJ2-7; a possible D gene is TRBD2 (5 bases). The CDR3 spans 13 residues. Germline V gene sequence: CDR1 SNHLY, CDR2 FYNNEI. V lost 6 bases and J lost 5, with 14 bases in between.

V is TRBV7-8 and J is TRBJ2-3, with 11 bases identical to TRBD1. There are 15 residues in the CDR3. V lost 5 bases, J lost 4 bases, and 5 bases stayed unmatched. The V gene's germline CDR1 is SGHVS and CDR2 FQNEAQ. The CDR3 loop is CASSQRTGGSDTQYF. The CDR3 DNA follows: TGTGCCAGCAGCCAGAGGACAGGGGGCTCAGATACGCAGTATTTT.

The chain couples TRBV28 to TRBJ2-4, with TRBD2 matching over 8 bases. Trimming removed 5 bases from V and 6 bases from J; junction bases left unmatched: 3. The CDR3 runs to 13 residues. Germline CDR1 and CDR2: MDHEN and SYDVKM. CDR3 region: CASSTGGGNIQYF. DNA for the CDR3: TGTGCCAGCAGTACGGGGGGGGGAAACATTCAGTACTTC. Full variable domain (remainder filled in from reference TRBV28 and TRBJ2-4): DVKVTQSSRYLVKRTGEKVFLECVQDMDHENMFWYRQDPGLGLRLIYFSYDVKMKEKGDIPEGYSVSREKKERFSLILESASTNQTSMYLCASSTGGGNIQYFGAGTRLSVL.

The gene calls are TRBV5-1 and TRBJ1-1; D gene unclear. Looked up from germline, CDR1 is SGHRS and CDR2 is YFSETQ. The CDR3 runs to 16 residues. V was shortened by 3 bases and J by 1 base, with 16 bases between the two germline ends. CDR3 in DNA: TGCGCCAGCAGCTCTCACTACCTACGAGGGAACACTGAAGCTTTCTTT. This translates into CASSSHYLRGNTEAFF.

V and J are TRBV27 and TRBJ2-7; 9 positions agree with TRBD1. Unmatched junction bases numbered 5, after V lost 5 bases and J lost 6 bases. The CDR3 covers 13 residues. The germline V gene encodes CDR1 MNHEY and CDR2 SMNVEV (reference sequence). As DNA, the CDR3 is TGTGCCAGCAGTGAAGACAGGGGGGGCGAGCAGTACTTC. This codes for CASSEDRGGEQYF.

This clone was counted only a few times. The chain recombines TRBV2 with TRBJ2-2; a possible D gene is TRBD1 (7 bases). The CDR3 runs 15 residues. CDR1 and CDR2 from the germline V gene are SNHLY and FYNNEI. V was clipped by 5 bases and J by 5 bases, with 15 bases between them. The CDR3 protein is CASSFGGGGTGELFF. CDR3 bases: TGTGCCAGCAGTTTTGGAGGGGGCGGGACCGGGGAGCTGTTTTTT.

This clone appeared a few times. CDR3 DNA: TGTGCCAGTAGTGGCGGGGGATTCTACGAGCAGTACTTC. As protein: CASSGGGFYEQYF. This chain links TRBV19 with TRBJ2-7, with 7 nucleotides matching TRBD2. This CDR3 has 13 amino acids. Germline V gives CDR1 LNHDA, CDR2 SQIVND (reference sequence). The V and J ends lost 5 bases and 3 bases, in that order; junction bases with no gene match: 4.